This T cell receptor beta chain was found in a study of shared clonotypes between healthy human individuals. Replicate PCRs for sorted subsets used around 200 ng DNA; this equaled 25,000 to 30,000 T cell genomes. As originally analysed: Quality scores were absent from the junction-only immunoSEQ sequences, so filtering differed. TCRdb's table, derived via immunoSEQ multiplex PCR, lists solely in-frame clones and lacks some. V and J calls and clone size are given by that table; D and trimming were obtained from the DNA. The data hold over 300,000 clones, with roughly 87% observed a single time. Per the germline V gene, CDR1 is SGHVS and CDR2 is FNYEAQ. V lost 3 bases and J lost 4, with 9 bases in between. The CDR3 runs 13 residues. General study findings and limits: Around 5% of naive CD4 clonotypes were common to a handful of donors. It was anticipated that sequencing depth would influence how many clonotypes donors shared.

About this clone itself: Antigen: not known.

Sequencing was done on a sample of memory CD8+ T cells sorted from blood. Subset reported: CD45RO+ cells pooled with CCR7-negative TemRA cells. The chain links TRBV7-6 to TRBJ1-1, with D unclear. This receptor was identified in a man younger than 35 in good health. DNA of the CDR3: TGTGCCAGCAGCTTTTCCCTGGTCACTGAAGCTTTCTTT. This translates into CASSFSLVTEAFF.